One sample yielded the 6 T cell receptor beta chains listed below, sequenced in a study of blood T cells in healthy people across ages. Together with a sample-barcoded 5' primer, a J-beta primer mix was included in a second PCR lasting about 6 to 12 cycles. From the 5' RACE reads, TCRdb called clonotypes with MiXCR, one entry per CDR3 protein. The sample has hundreds of thousands of distinct CDR3 sequences, around half seen once. The sequenced material came from blood. The receptors shown here come from an older man in good health.

The gene calls are TRBV28 and TRBJ2-3; D is unclear. The V end was cut by 4 bases, the J end by 5 bases, with 7 bases between. The length of the CDR3 is 12 residues. Germline V lookup: CDR1 MDHEN, CDR2 SYDVKM. CDR3 sequence: CASSSRRDTQYF. The CDR3 DNA follows: TGTGCCAGCAGTTCGCGTAGAGATACGCAGTATTTT.

V usage is TRBV21-1 and J usage is TRBJ2-7; TRBD2, the D gene given by the table, was not confirmed from the DNA. TRBV21-1 is a documented pseudogene. CDR3 length: 16 amino acids. CDR3 sequence reads: CASSPEDLRRLDEQYF. The CDR3 DNA follows: TGTGCCAGCAGCCCGGAGGACCTGCGCAGGTTGGACGAGCAGTACTTC.

This clonotype appeared a few times. This chain uses TRBV6-6 with TRBJ1-1; 9 bases map to TRBD1. This CDR3 contains 14 residues. CDR1 MNHNY and CDR2 SVGAGI come from the germline V gene (reference sequence). V shed 5 bases and J 6 bases; nucleotides not matched to a gene: 7. The CDR3 DNA follows: TGTGCCAGCAGTCTATCGGGGACAGGGTCTGAAGCTTTCTTT. Amino acids: CASSLSGTGSEAFF.

The chain combines TRBV20-1 with TRBJ1-5, with D hard to call. Germline loops: CDR1 DFQATT, CDR2 SNEGSKA (reference sequence). Between the trimmed V and J ends, which lost 3 bases and 2 bases, there was a span of 11 bases. This CDR3 is 14 amino acids long. The CDR3 nucleotides are TGCAGTGCTAGGGTCGGGGTTGGCAATCAGCCCCAGCATTTT. Translating gives CSARVGVGNQPQHF.

This clonotype showed up many times. The CDR3 DNA reads as TGCGCCAGCAGCCAAGAGGAGGGGACGCAGTATTTT. This codes for CASSQEEGTQYF. The rearrangement joins TRBV4-3 to TRBJ2-3; a weak D match, TRBD2 (6 bases). Trimming removed 0 bases at V and 9 bases at J, with 7 bases between. This CDR3 is built from 12 residues. Germline V gene data show CDR1 as LGHNA and CDR2 as YSLEER.

The genes are TRBV20-1 and TRBJ1-1; D perhaps matches TRBD1 (5 bases). This CDR3 comprises 13 residues. Germline V lookup: CDR1 DFQATT, CDR2 SNEGSKA (reference sequence). V lost 6 bases to trimming and J lost 10 bases, with 21 bases between them. CDR3 sequence reads: CSATPGGTIGAFF. The CDR3 nucleotides are TGCAGTGCAACCCCCGGGGGTACAATTGGAGCTTTCTTT.